Sequencing of this TCR beta chain was carried out in a study of metastatic and nonmetastatic thyroid tumors. Study at large: Repertoires were compared across blood and tumor or nodule tissue from malignant and benign thyroid patients.

The germline V gene encodes CDR1 DFQATT and CDR2 SNEGSKA (reference sequence). The CDR3 runs to 8 residues. Findings of the study overall: Reportedly, malignant thyroid tumors had significantly higher TCR beta diversity than benign nodules, in blood and tumor.

Per the study methods: To classify distant metastasis in papillary thyroid cancer, a model was built from CDR3 differences across clinicopathological groups. TCRdb re-clonotyped the PCR reads via MiXCR. These V and J calls derive from TCRdb rather than the authors' analysis. Of approximately 19,000 clones in the sample, about 20% were seen once. Patients underwent thyroid surgery, and none had received any treatment before it. This clone occurred a few times. Its antigen is still unknown. The V and J genes are TRBV20-1 and TRBJ1-2; D unclear. Source material: blood. This TCR was sampled from a female donor with papillary thyroid cancer or a benign thyroid nodule (not recorded which). Some clones in this sample may be carry-over from other donors' samples. The CDR3 DNA sequence: TGCATAGTCCCCGGCTACACCTTC. Its translation: CIVPGYTF.